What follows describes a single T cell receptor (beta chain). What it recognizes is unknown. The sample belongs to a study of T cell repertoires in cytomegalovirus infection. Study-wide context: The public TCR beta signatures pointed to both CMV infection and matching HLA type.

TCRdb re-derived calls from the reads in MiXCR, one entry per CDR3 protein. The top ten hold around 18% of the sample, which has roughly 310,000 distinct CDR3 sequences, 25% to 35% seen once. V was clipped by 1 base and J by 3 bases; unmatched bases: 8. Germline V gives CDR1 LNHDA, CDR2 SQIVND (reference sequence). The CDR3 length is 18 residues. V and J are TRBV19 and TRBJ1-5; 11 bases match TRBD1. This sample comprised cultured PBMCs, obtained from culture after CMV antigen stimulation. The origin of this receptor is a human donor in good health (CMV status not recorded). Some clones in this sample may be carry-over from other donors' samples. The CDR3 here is CASSIVWTGGTNNQPQHF. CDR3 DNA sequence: TGTGCCAGTAGTATAGTGTGGACAGGGGGCACAAACAATCAGCCCCAGCATTTT. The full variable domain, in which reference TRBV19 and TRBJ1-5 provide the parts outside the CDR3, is DGGITQSPKYLFRKEGQNVTLSCEQNLNHDAMYWYRQDPGQGLRLIYYSQIVNDFQKGDIAEGYSVSREKKESFPLTVTSAQKNPTAFYLCASSIVWTGGTNNQPQHFGDGTRLSIL.